Sequencing of this TCR beta chain was carried out in a study of T cell responses to AZD1222 COVID-19 vaccine. The table came from immunoSEQ multiplex PCR; TCRdb's copy has only in-frame clones and leaves some out. The repertoire holds 140,000 or so clones, with approximately 90% as singletons. Worth noting for this clone: The antigen is unknown.

Notes on the study in general: Within unmutated variant regions lay the reported targets of nearly half of spike-specific TCRs.

The TCR comes from an adult in good health. The specimen comprised peripheral blood, sampled on day 0 of AZD1222 vaccination.

In nucleotides, the CDR3 is TGCGCCACCTCACAGGCAACTAATGAAAAACTGTTTTTT. Its translation: CATSQATNEKLFF. The J gene is TRBJ1-4, the V gene TRBV5-1, with D maybe TRBD1 (5 bases). Germline-derived CDR1 and CDR2 are SGHRS and YFSETQ. V shed 9 bases and J shed 0 bases, with 9 bases lying between them. The CDR3 is 13 amino acids.